These T cell receptor beta chains were read from a single sample in a study of beta chain features in type 1 diabetes. Libraries were prepared by immunoSEQ multiplex PCR; TCRdb keeps only in-frame clonotypes and omits some of them. The table lists 70,000 to 90,000 clones, approximately 32% of them singletons. The sequenced material came from stem cell memory CD4+ T cells from blood. All receptors come from a woman between 18 and 30 years old in good health. Both conserved end residues are part of each CDR3. Each record gives: J gene, V gene, clone size, D gene, CDR3 length, CDR3 DNA, CDR3 protein. The D gene is left open where the match is weak. The size of a clone is reported for some rows only, either as once, few or many, or as a class for expanded clones.

J gene: TRBJ1-5; V gene: TRBV19; clone size: few; D gene: -; CDR3 length: 13; CDR3 DNA: TGTGCCAGTAGGGAGGATAGCAATCAGCCCCAGCATTTT; CDR3 protein: CASREDSNQPQHF
J gene: TRBJ2-2; V gene: TRBV5-1; clone size: -; D gene: TRBD2; CDR3 length: 14; CDR3 DNA: TGCGCCAGCAAACGGGAGGGCCAGGGCGGGGAGCTGTTTTTT; CDR3 protein: CASKREGQGGELFF
J gene: TRBJ2-2; V gene: TRBV7-3; clone size: -; D gene: TRBD2; CDR3 length: 16; CDR3 DNA: TGTGCCAGCAGCTTGGTCAGCGGGGCGAACACCGGGGAGCTGTTTTTT; CDR3 protein: CASSLVSGANTGELFF
J gene: TRBJ1-5; V gene: TRBV6-6; clone size: few; D gene: -; CDR3 length: 14; CDR3 DNA: TGTGCCAGCAGTTTGGGACACCCTAATCAGCCCCAGCATTTT; CDR3 protein: CASSLGHPNQPQHF
J gene: TRBJ2-3; V gene: TRBV7-2; clone size: -; D gene: TRBD2; CDR3 length: 16; CDR3 DNA: TGTGCCAGCAGCTCCCAAAGCGGGGGCCCCACTATGACGCAGTATTTT; CDR3 protein: CASSSQSGGPTMTQYF
J gene: TRBJ1-2; V gene: TRBV30; clone size: many; D gene: -; CDR3 length: 12; CDR3 DNA: TGTGCCTGGAGCCAGGGGTTCTATGGCTACACCTTC; CDR3 protein: CAWSQGFYGYTF
J gene: TRBJ1-2; V gene: TRBV7-2; clone size: -; D gene: -; CDR3 length: 12; CDR3 DNA: TGTGCCAGCAGTCCGGGATCCTTGGGTTACACCTTC; CDR3 protein: CASSPGSLGYTF
J gene: TRBJ2-3; V gene: TRBV15; clone size: -; D gene: -; CDR3 length: 12; CDR3 DNA: TGTGCCACCAGTTCGGGAATAGATACGCAGTATTTT; CDR3 protein: CATSSGIDTQYF
J gene: TRBJ2-3; V gene: TRBV18; clone size: few; D gene: -; CDR3 length: 15; CDR3 DNA: TGTGCCAGCTCACCAACGCCAGGGGGCACAGATACGCAGTATTTT; CDR3 protein: CASSPTPGGTDTQYF
J gene: TRBJ1-1; V gene: TRBV10-3; clone size: -; D gene: -; CDR3 length: 15; CDR3 DNA: TGTGCCATCAGTGAGTCGGGACTGATGAACACTGAAGCTTTCTTT; CDR3 protein: CAISESGLMNTEAFF
J gene: TRBJ2-3; V gene: TRBV18; clone size: -; D gene: TRBD1; CDR3 length: 14; CDR3 DNA: TGTGCCAGCTCACCGGGACAGAGCACAGATACGCAGTATTTT; CDR3 protein: CASSPGQSTDTQYF
J gene: TRBJ2-3; V gene: TRBV11-2; clone size: -; D gene: TRBD2; CDR3 length: 15; CDR3 DNA: TGTGCCAGCAGCTTGCTAGCGGGGTTGGCAGATACGCAGTATTTT; CDR3 protein: CASSLLAGLADTQYF
J gene: TRBJ2-3; V gene: TRBV12-5; clone size: -; D gene: -; CDR3 length: 16; CDR3 DNA: TGTGCTAGTGGTTTGGTATTGCGGGACAGACCAGATACGCAGTATTTT; CDR3 protein: CASGLVLRDRPDTQYF
J gene: TRBJ2-7; V gene: TRBV6-5; clone size: -; D gene: TRBD2; CDR3 length: 14; CDR3 DNA: TGTGCCAGCAGTTGGACTAGCGGCTCCTACGAGCAGTACTTC; CDR3 protein: CASSWTSGSYEQYF
J gene: TRBJ2-7; V gene: TRBV9; clone size: -; D gene: -; CDR3 length: 14; CDR3 DNA: TGTGCCAGCAGCGAGGGGCGCTTAACCTACGAGCAGTACTTC; CDR3 protein: CASSEGRLTYEQYF
J gene: TRBJ2-1; V gene: TRBV14; clone size: -; D gene: TRBD2; CDR3 length: 16; CDR3 DNA: TGTGCCAGCAGGGTTACCGGGACTAGCGGGAGGAATGAGCAGTTCTTC; CDR3 protein: CASRVTGTSGRNEQFF
J gene: TRBJ2-3; V gene: TRBV2; clone size: -; D gene: -; CDR3 length: 15; CDR3 DNA: TGTGCCAGCAGTGAAAGGGGAACAAGCGCAGATACGCAGTATTTT; CDR3 protein: CASSERGTSADTQYF
J gene: TRBJ1-1; V gene: TRBV7-9; clone size: few; D gene: TRBD1; CDR3 length: 15; CDR3 DNA: TGTGCCAGCAGCTTAACCCAGGGGGCCGGCACTGAAGCTTTCTTT; CDR3 protein: CASSLTQGAGTEAFF
J gene: TRBJ2-7; V gene: TRBV11-2; clone size: -; D gene: TRBD1; CDR3 length: 16; CDR3 DNA: TGTGCCAGCAGCCCATTTGGTCGGGACAGATTCTACGAGCAGTACTTC; CDR3 protein: CASSPFGRDRFYEQYF
J gene: TRBJ1-6; V gene: TRBV7-3; clone size: -; D gene: -; CDR3 length: 14; CDR3 DNA: TGTGCCAGCAGCTCCCGACAGGAGCGGGAACCCCTCCACTTT; CDR3 protein: CASSSRQEREPLHF